These 17 T cell receptor beta chains share one sample of origin, sequenced in a study of regulatory T cells in long-lasting Graves disease. Time point noted: persistent/refractory GD, antithyroid drugs over 5 years with positive TRAb. TCR sequences were obtained from RNA taken from PBMCs. Relying on iRepertoire HTBI primers and Arm-PCR of CDR3 regions, the team built TCR beta libraries. TCRdb recomputed calls from the multiplex PCR reads with MiXCR, one row per CDR3 protein. The data contain 500,000 to 800,000 distinct CDR3 sequences, about 32% of them singletons. This specimen was peripheral blood mononuclear cells (PBMCs), taken when the disease was refractory, from a patient treated with antithyroid drugs. These TCRs come from a female donor with Graves disease.

This clonotype was counted between two and nine times. The CDR3 DNA follows: TGCAGTGTTTTGACAGTCACTGAAGCTTTCTTT. This codes for CSVLTVTEAFF. This chain connects TRBV20-1 to TRBJ1-1; TRBD1 is a possible D gene (5 bases). Germline V gene data show CDR1 as DFQATT and CDR2 as SNEGSKA (reference sequence). V gave up 7 bases and J gave up 4 bases, with 10 bases separating them. The CDR3 consists of 11 residues.

The V and J genes are TRBV14 and TRBJ2-5; possible D gene TRBD2, 5 bases. The CDR3 runs to 16 residues. The germline gives CDR1 SGHDN, CDR2 FVKESK. V was trimmed by 4 bases and J by 5 bases, leaving 20 bases between them. The CDR3 reads CASSLSGQRLGETQYF. The CDR3 nucleotides are TGTGCCAGCAGCCTATCTGGCCAGCGGTTAGGGGAGACCCAGTACTTC. Filled out from reference TRBV14 and TRBJ2-5, the complete variable domain reads EAGVTQFPSHSVIEKGQTVTLRCDPISGHDNLYWYRRVMGKEIKFLLHFVKESKQDESGMPNNRFLAERTGGTYSTLKVQPAELEDSGVYFCASSLSGQRLGETQYFGPGTRLLVL.

This clonotype was detected ten times or more. The chain recombines TRBV6-1 with TRBJ2-7; 11 bases line up with TRBD2. This CDR3 comprises 15 residues. In germline, CDR1 is MNHNS, CDR2 SASEGT. The J segment lost 0 bases and the V segment lost 6 bases, leaving 4 bases of the junction unmatched. The CDR3 nucleotides are TGTGCCAGCAGGAGGACTAGCGGGCCCTCCTACGAGCAGTACTTC. Protein sequence: CASRRTSGPSYEQYF.

This clonotype has a handful of counts. This chain connects TRBV6-2 or TRBV6-3 to TRBJ2-7, with D perhaps matching TRBD2 (6 bases). CDR1 is MNHEY, CDR2 SVGEGT, per germline. The CDR3 extends over 15 amino acids. V was clipped by 3 bases and J by 3 bases, with 15 bases between them. CDR3 DNA sequence: TGTGCCAGCAGTTATGGGGATAGCGGATACTACGAGCAGTACTTC. Its protein is CASSYGDSGYYEQYF.

The rearrangement uses TRBV25-1 and TRBJ1-3, with D unclear. Germline V gene sequence: CDR1 MGHDK, CDR2 SYGVNS. The CDR3 is made up of 17 amino acids. Trimming shortened V by 5 bases and J by 0 bases, and 17 bases separated the two germline ends. For the CDR3, the DNA is TGTGCCAGCAGTAAAACGAACGACTGGTTCTCTGGAAACACCATATATTTT. It codes for CASSKTNDWFSGNTIYF.

This clonotype was seen more than once but under ten times. The V gene is TRBV20-1, the J gene TRBJ1-1; TRBD1 is a possible D gene (6 bases). V was pared by 5 bases and J by 6 bases, with 22 bases between. Per the germline V gene, CDR1 is DFQATT and CDR2 is SNEGSKA (reference sequence). This CDR3 is built from 15 residues. DNA of the CDR3: TGCAGTGCTGAGAACAGGGAAGTACTGGGCGCTGAAGCTTTCTTT. Protein product: CSAENREVLGAEAFF.

This clonotype was picked up a small number of times. This sequence joins TRBV6-1 and TRBJ2-7; tentatively, D is TRBD1 (7 bases). This CDR3 is built from 16 residues. Germline lookup yields CDR1 MNHNS and CDR2 SASEGT. V lost 0 bases and J lost 6, with 18 bases in between. As DNA, the CDR3 is TGTGCCAGCAGTGAAGCTTGGAGGGGGCCGACCGGCGAGCAGTACTTC. Translated, it gives CASSEAWRGPTGEQYF.

The rearrangement links TRBV20-1 to TRBJ2-5; TRBD2 agrees at 10 bases. Germline assignment: CDR1 DFQATT and CDR2 SNEGSKA (reference sequence). The CDR3 loop spans 13 amino acids. V dropped 7 bases and J dropped 2; count of bases not matched to a gene: 4. CDR3 DNA: TGCAGTGAAAGCGGGAGGGATCAAGAGACCCAGTACTTC. Translating it yields CSESGRDQETQYF.

V and J are TRBV18 and TRBJ1-5, with D possibly being TRBD1 (6 bases). CDR1 KGHSH and CDR2 LQKENI come from the germline V gene. The CDR3 is 15 amino acids. V dropped 6 bases and J dropped 0 bases, with 12 bases sitting between them. CDR3 bases: TGTGCCAGCTCGAATGACAGGAATAGCAATCAGCCCCAGCATTTT. Translating it yields CASSNDRNSNQPQHF.

This clonotype has at least ten counts. The CDR3 loop is CASSGQGSGTEAFF. The CDR3, as DNA: TGTGCCAGCAGTGGACAAGGGTCTGGCACTGAAGCTTTCTTT. The rearrangement uses TRBV2 and TRBJ1-1, with no clear D. The CDR3 sequence is 14 residues long. Germline CDR1 SNHLY, CDR2 FYNNEI. Trimming stripped 4 bases from V and 4 bases from J, with 13 bases between.

As concerns this clonotype: A much larger clone differs from this one at a single base, so this may be a read error. As DNA, the CDR3 is TGTGCCAGCAGTCTCCTCACGCGGACGAACACTGAAGCTTTCTTT. Its protein is CASSLLTRTNTEAFF. The chain links TRBV6-1 to TRBJ1-1, with D unresolved. CDR1 and CDR2 (germline): MNHNS, SASEGT. Between the trimmed V and J ends, which lost 5 bases and 1 base, there was a span of 14 bases. This CDR3 is 15 amino acids long.

Only a few counts were recorded for this clonotype. The chain uses TRBV3-1 and TRBJ1-4; maybe TRBD1 (6 bases). This CDR3 contains 15 residues. Trimming pared 1 base from V and 8 bases from J, leaving 14 bases between. Germline CDR1 and CDR2: LGHDT and YNNKEL (reference sequence). Here the CDR3 reads CASSQGSGAREKLFF. The CDR3 coding sequence is TGTGCCAGCAGCCAAGGTTCAGGGGCAAGAGAAAAACTGTTTTTT.

This clonotype was picked up one time. This chain joins TRBV5-1 and TRBJ2-7; 9 bases are shared with TRBD2. In germline, CDR1 is SGHRS, CDR2 YFSETQ. V gave up 5 bases and J gave up 1 base; unmatched junction bases: 10. The length of the CDR3 is 16 residues. CDR3 region: CASRGPSGKGSYEQYF. For the CDR3, the DNA is TGCGCCAGCAGGGGCCCTAGCGGGAAGGGTTCCTACGAGCAGTACTTC.

V gene TRBV25-1 combines with J gene TRBJ2-5; D tentatively fits TRBD1 or TRBD2 (5 bases each). The germline V gene has CDR1 MGHDK and CDR2 SYGVNS. The CDR3 covers 16 residues. Trimming shortened V by 1 base and J by 10 bases, and 22 bases separated the two germline ends. CDR3 sequence (DNA): TGTGCCAGCAGTGAATCCACCGGGACCAATTTCGATTTCCAGTACTTC. Translation: CASSESTGTNFDFQYF.

This clonotype was detected many times. The chain links TRBV6-1 to TRBJ2-7; D possibly uses TRBD1 or TRBD2 (5 bases each). This CDR3 region has 14 residues. From germline, CDR1 is MNHNS and CDR2 SASEGT. V was clipped by 6 bases and J by 3 bases, with 15 bases between them. The CDR3 region is CASSPLGDLYEQYF. DNA for the CDR3: TGTGCCAGCAGCCCCTTGGGGGACCTCTACGAGCAGTACTTC.

This clonotype was observed at least ten times. The chain combines TRBV12-3 or TRBV12-4 with TRBJ1-1, with D tentatively TRBD1 (5 bases). The CDR3 is 13 residues long. V lost 2 bases and J 5 bases, leaving 9 bases between the germline ends. CDR3 region: CASSLRGETEAFF. The CDR3 region has the DNA TGTGCCAGCAGTTTAAGGGGAGAGACTGAAGCTTTCTTT.

V gene TRBV19 combines with J gene TRBJ1-1, with 9 bases matching TRBD1. The ends lost 3 bases at V and 6 bases at J; junction bases unmatched: 5. Germline lookup yields CDR1 LNHDA and CDR2 SQIVND (reference sequence). The CDR3 contains 14 residues. The CDR3 sequence is CASSIGTGSAEAFF. CDR3 in DNA: TGTGCCAGTAGTATCGGGACAGGGAGCGCTGAAGCTTTCTTT.